One and the same sample provided the 29 T cell receptor beta chains below, sequenced in a study of cytomegalovirus exposure and HLA in healthy donors. The assay was immunoSEQ multiplex PCR, and TCRdb's table has in-frame clones only and misses some. The sample includes almost 75,000 clones, around four fifths seen only once; the top ten take about 3%. The sample consisted of PBMCs. These receptors came from a man younger than 40 in good health and CMV-seronegative.

V gene TRBV6-5 combines with J gene TRBJ2-2; 10 bases are a match to TRBD1. Trimming cost V 6 bases and J 6 bases; bases outside gene matches: 4. Germline lookup yields CDR1 MNHEY and CDR2 SVGAGI. The CDR3 loop spans 14 amino acids. CDR3 residues: CASSGTGVSGELFF. For the CDR3, the DNA is TGTGCCAGCAGCGGGACAGGGGTTTCCGGGGAGCTGTTTTTT.

The chain recombines TRBV9 with TRBJ2-1; a possible D gene is TRBD2 (5 bases). Looked up from germline, CDR1 is SGDLS and CDR2 is YYNGEE. The CDR3 is 16 amino acids. Trimming took off 3 bases at V and 0 bases at J, with 13 bases between the two ends. In DNA, the CDR3 is TGTGCCAGCAGCGAACTAGGGTCCCTCTCCTACAATGAGCAGTTCTTC. It specifies CASSELGSLSYNEQFF.

V usage is TRBV19 and J usage is TRBJ1-1; 9 bases are a match to TRBD1. V was pared by 10 bases and J by 3 bases, with 6 bases of the junction left unmatched. The germline V gene encodes CDR1 LNHDA and CDR2 SQIVND (reference sequence). The CDR3 has 13 amino acids. The CDR3 nucleotides read TGTGCCACCGGACAGGGGCGAGACACTGAAGCTTTCTTT. Protein product: CATGQGRDTEAFF.

This clone was detected only a few times. V gene TRBV19 combines with J gene TRBJ2-1; 12 bases agree with TRBD2. The CDR3 has 15 amino acids. Germline CDR1 reads LNHDA; CDR2 reads SQIVND (reference sequence). The trim removed 4 bases at V and 5 bases at J, leaving 3 bases unmatched. This chain's CDR3 is CASSSWTSGNNEQFF. The CDR3 DNA reads TGTGCCAGTAGTAGTTGGACTAGCGGGAACAATGAGCAGTTCTTC.

The chain couples TRBV19 to TRBJ2-5; 8 bases map to TRBD1. The CDR3 spans 13 residues. Germline V CDR1 and CDR2: LNHDA, SQIVND (reference sequence). With 5 bases clipped from V and 4 bases from J, the junction kept 3 bases outside the gene matches. The CDR3 region is CASSGTGRETQYF. CDR3 nucleotides: TGTGCCAGTAGTGGGACAGGACGAGAGACCCAGTACTTC.

The V call is TRBV5-6, the J call TRBJ2-5; 9 nucleotides agree with TRBD2. Looked up from germline, CDR1 is SGHDT and CDR2 is YYEEEE. CDR3 length: 16 residues. Losses at the gene ends were 2 bases for V and 7 bases for J; bases not matched to a gene: 12. CDR3 nucleotides: TGTGCCAGCAGCTTTGGTCTAGCGGGAAATTCTTTGACCCAGTACTTC. Translating gives CASSFGLAGNSLTQYF.

This clone appeared a few times. V and J are TRBV28 and TRBJ1-2, with D tentatively TRBD1 (5 bases). This CDR3 is built from 15 residues. In germline, CDR1 is MDHEN, CDR2 SYDVKM. V was shortened by 4 bases and J by 2 bases, with 14 bases between the two germline ends. The DNA of the CDR3 is TGTGCCAGCAGTTCCCCTCCCAGGGCCAACTATGGCTACACCTTC. Translation gives CASSSPPRANYGYTF.

V usage is TRBV19 and J usage is TRBJ2-7; 8 bases are shared with TRBD1. This CDR3 spans 14 amino acids. Germline values: CDR1 LNHDA, CDR2 SQIVND (reference sequence). Trimming cost V 8 bases and J 2 bases; bases outside gene matches: 8. The CDR3 protein is CASQHGQGPYEQYF. CDR3 nucleotides: TGTGCCAGTCAACACGGACAGGGCCCCTACGAGCAGTACTTC.

For the CDR3, the DNA is TGCAGCGGGGGGACACTCGGGAATGAGCAGTTCTTC. It codes for CSGGTLGNEQFF. The chain employs TRBV29-1 and TRBJ2-1; the D gene is possibly TRBD1 (6 bases). Deletions cut 7 bases from V and 7 bases from J, with 14 bases between. Germline lookup yields CDR1 SQVTM and CDR2 ANQGSEA. The CDR3 consists of 12 residues.

The gene calls are TRBV29-1 and TRBJ2-5; 14 bases align to TRBD2. J lost 4 bases, V lost 6 bases, and 4 bases had no gene match. Germline CDR1 and CDR2: SQVTM and ANQGSEA. The CDR3 spans 14 residues. The CDR3 is CSVVGLAGGETQYF. CDR3 coding DNA: TGCAGCGTCGTCGGACTAGCGGGAGGAGAGACCCAGTACTTC.

This clone occurred a few times. Germline and junction disagree at one end, which may indicate a read error. The chain employs TRBV7-3 and TRBJ1-1; 8 bases line up with TRBD1. There are 16 residues in the CDR3. Germline CDR1 SGHTA, CDR2 FQGTGA. CDR3 region: CASSLTGQEGNSEAFF. CDR3 nucleotide sequence: TGTGCCAGCAGCTTAACGGGACAGGAAGGGAACTCTGAAGCTTTCTTT.

The gene calls are TRBV9 and TRBJ2-7; D is possibly TRBD2 (6 bases). The V gene's germline CDR1 is SGDLS and CDR2 YYNGEE. Trimming removed 0 bases at V and 5 bases at J, with 12 bases between. This CDR3 region has 14 residues. The CDR3, as DNA: TGTGCCAGCAGCGTAGGGGGAGGAAACCACGAGCAGTACTTC. Translating gives CASSVGGGNHEQYF.

This clone was seen only a few times. J is TRBJ1-2 and V is TRBV27; D is perhaps TRBD1 (5 bases). Trimming pared 5 bases from V and 8 bases from J, leaving 21 bases between. This CDR3 has 15 amino acids. Germline-derived CDR1 and CDR2 are MNHEY and SMNVEV (reference sequence). The CDR3 DNA reads TGTGCCAGCAGTGCGCTCCCGCAGGGAGGAAGGGGCTACACCTTC. Its translation: CASSALPQGGRGYTF.

This chain links TRBV7-9 with TRBJ2-3; possibly TRBD1 for D (6 bases). The V and J ends lost 4 bases and 8 bases respectively, with 16 bases between them. CDR1 and CDR2 from the germline V gene are SEHNR and FQNEAQ (reference sequence). The CDR3 spans 14 residues. This CDR3 is CASSSGPEGGTQYF. As DNA, the CDR3 is TGTGCCAGCAGCTCCGGACCTGAAGGGGGTACGCAGTATTTT.

The V gene is TRBV6-6, the J gene TRBJ1-1, with no clear D. Germline-derived CDR1 and CDR2 are MNHNY and SVGAGI (reference sequence). Trimming cost V 4 bases and J 1 base, with 13 bases left between them. CDR3 length equals 15 residues. The CDR3 nucleotides are TGTGCCAGCAGTTCCATCTTAACACCGAACACTGAAGCTTTCTTT. This encodes CASSSILTPNTEAFF.

J is TRBJ2-1 and V is TRBV21-1; the table's D call, TRBD2, was not checked against the DNA. TRBV21-1 is annotated as a pseudogene. The CDR3 runs to 18 residues. The CDR3 spells CASSLRTSGKGGHNEQFF. CDR3 bases: TGTGCCAGCAGCCTAAGGACTAGCGGGAAGGGAGGGCACAATGAGCAGTTCTTC.

The chain couples TRBV28 to TRBJ1-5; D might be TRBD1 (6 bases). The germline CDR1 and CDR2 sequences are MDHEN and SYDVKM. This CDR3 is built from 17 residues. The V gene lost 3 bases and the J gene lost 3 bases, with 18 bases spanning the gap. CDR3 in amino acids: CASSFVWTVEINQPQHF. For the CDR3, the DNA is TGTGCCAGCAGTTTTGTCTGGACAGTAGAGATCAATCAGCCCCAGCATTTT.

This clone was found once. The chain has TRBV6-6 and TRBJ1-3; D is ambiguous. V was cut by 6 bases and J by 0 bases, with 15 bases left in between. The CDR3 is made up of 16 amino acids. Germline-derived CDR1 and CDR2 are MNHNY and SVGAGI (reference sequence). CDR3 nucleotide sequence: TGTGCCAGCAGCCCCCGCAGGCTCAGCTCTGGAAACACCATATATTTT. Its protein is CASSPRRLSSGNTIYF.

The genes are TRBV5-1 and TRBJ2-2, with 7 positions matching TRBD2. V lost 2 bases and J lost 7; bases outside the gene matches: 5. This CDR3 has 14 residues. CDR1 SGHRS and CDR2 YFSETQ come from the germline V gene. CDR3 amino acids: CASSFGGSGGELFF. CDR3 DNA sequence: TGCGCCAGCAGCTTCGGCGGGAGCGGCGGGGAGCTGTTTTTT.

The chain employs TRBV29-1 and TRBJ1-2, with D possibly being TRBD1 (5 bases). V was cut by 4 bases and J by 2 bases, with 11 bases left in between. This CDR3 is 13 amino acids long. The germline V gene encodes CDR1 SQVTM and CDR2 ANQGSEA. The CDR3 region has the DNA TGCAGCGTTGTAAGCCAGGGAAACTATGGCTACACCTTC. This sequence encodes CSVVSQGNYGYTF.

The gene calls are TRBV27 and TRBJ2-7, with 8 nucleotides matching TRBD1. The germline V gene has CDR1 MNHEY and CDR2 SMNVEV (reference sequence). The CDR3 sequence is 15 residues long. Losses at the gene ends were 6 bases for V and 2 bases for J; bases not matched to a gene: 9. CDR3: CASSPTRGQAYEQYF. As DNA, the CDR3 is TGTGCCAGCAGCCCTACCCGGGGACAGGCCTACGAGCAGTACTTC.

This clone was picked up one time. The chain is built from TRBV5-4 and TRBJ2-1, with D possibly being TRBD2 (5 bases). Between the trimmed V and J ends, which lost 0 bases and 0 bases, there was a span of 7 bases. The CDR3 has 15 amino acids. CDR1 is SGHNT and CDR2 is YYREEE in the germline V gene (reference sequence). The CDR3 coding sequence is TGTGCCAGCAGCTTGGGCGGAGGCTCCTACAATGAGCAGTTCTTC. It encodes CASSLGGGSYNEQFF.

CDR3 residues: CASSLGGNTDTQYF. The DNA of the CDR3 is TGTGCCAGCAGCTTGGGGGGGAACACAGATACGCAGTATTTT. This chain links TRBV6-5 with TRBJ2-3; TRBD2 matches 7 bases. Germline V lookup: CDR1 MNHEY, CDR2 SVGAGI. J gave up 2 bases and V 6 bases, and 5 bases lay outside the gene matches. The CDR3 runs 14 residues.

The rearrangement uses TRBV7-3 and TRBJ2-1; 15 nucleotides agree with TRBD2. Trimming took 5 bases from V and 0 from J; bases not matched to a gene: 11. There are 20 residues in the CDR3. Germline lookup yields CDR1 SGHTA and CDR2 FQGTGA. Here the CDR3 DNA reads TGTGCCAGCAGCAAACCGGGACTAGCGGGAGGCCAGAGCTCCTACAATGAGCAGTTCTTC. Translated, it gives CASSKPGLAGGQSSYNEQFF.

This clone was recorded a few times. This chain links TRBV28 with TRBJ2-2; a weak D match, TRBD2 (6 bases). Germline CDR1 and CDR2: MDHEN and SYDVKM. The CDR3 loop spans 15 amino acids. Deletions cut 6 bases from V and 4 bases from J, with 15 bases between. CDR3 sequence: CASRKWDFITGELFF. The CDR3 nucleotides are TGTGCCAGCAGGAAATGGGACTTTATCACCGGGGAGCTGTTTTTT.

In DNA, the CDR3 is TGTGCCAGCAGCGGACAGGGCCCGAGCTCCTATAATTCACCCCTCCACTTT. It codes for CASSGQGPSSYNSPLHF. This sequence joins TRBV9 and TRBJ1-6; the match to TRBD1 covers 7 bases. J gave up 0 bases and V 3 bases, and 6 bases lay outside the gene matches. The CDR3 consists of 17 residues. Germline V lookup: CDR1 SGDLS, CDR2 YYNGEE.

In its sample, this clone was seen a few times. The chain couples TRBV2 to TRBJ2-7; TRBD2 matches at 8 bases. The junction had 4 bases not matched to a gene; V was cut back by 5 bases and J by 1 base. The CDR3 consists of 14 residues. Germline V gene data show CDR1 as SNHLY and CDR2 as FYNNEI. CDR3 amino acids: CASSLSGSSYEQYV. CDR3 sequence (DNA): TGTGCCAGCAGTCTCAGCGGGAGTTCCTACGAGCAGTACGTC.

The CDR3 is CASSQVFAGQGVQETQYF. The DNA of the CDR3 is TGTGCCAGCAGCCAAGTATTTGCGGGACAGGGAGTCCAAGAGACCCAGTACTTC. The chain joins TRBV4-2 to TRBJ2-5; 9 nucleotides align to TRBD1. The ends lost 1 base at V and 1 base at J; junction bases unmatched: 10. CDR3 size: 18 residues. CDR1 is LGHNA and CDR2 is YNFKEQ in the germline V gene.

The CDR3 nucleotides are TGTGCCAGCAGCTTAGGTGGGGGGCGCGGTGCGGGAGCCTACGAGCAGTACGTC. As protein: CASSLGGGRGAGAYEQYV. The V call is TRBV11-2, the J call TRBJ2-7; TRBD2 is a possible D gene (7 bases). There are 18 residues in the CDR3. V lost 1 base, J lost 2 bases, and 21 bases lay in between. The germline gives CDR1 SGHAT, CDR2 FQNNGV.